A single sample is the source of the 24 T cell receptor beta chains below, sequenced in a study of blood T cell repertoires in COVID-19. Data came from immunoSEQ multiplex PCR; TCRdb stores just in-frame clones and leaves some out. The data show about 170,000 clones, about four fifths seen once. Sequencing was performed on PBMCs or T cells enriched from blood (not recorded which). The receptors shown here come from a woman aged 45-60 years in a cohort exposed to, infected with or recovered from COVID-19 (not recorded which).

The CDR3 here is CASSQVDPYDGYTF. The CDR3 DNA reads TGTGCCAGCAGCCAAGTCGATCCCTATGATGGCTACACCTTC. The V and J genes are TRBV4-2 and TRBJ1-2; no clear D gene. This CDR3 region has 14 residues. V gave up 1 base and J gave up 6 bases, with 12 bases separating them. Germline V gene lookup returns CDR1 LGHNA and CDR2 YNFKEQ.

The rearrangement uses TRBV18 and TRBJ1-4; D is possibly TRBD1 (6 bases). Germline values: CDR1 KGHSH, CDR2 LQKENI. Trimming stripped 4 bases from V and 4 bases from J, with 13 bases between. The length of the CDR3 is 15 residues. The CDR3 bases are TGTGCCAGCTCACGGTCCCGGGACAATAATGAAAAACTGTTTTTT. Translated, it gives CASSRSRDNNEKLFF.

The chain employs TRBV5-1 and TRBJ2-5; 8 nucleotides agree with TRBD2. V trimming: 0 bases; J trimming: 4 bases; junction bases outside the gene matches: 5. Germline V CDR1 and CDR2: SGHRS, YFSETQ. The CDR3 has 15 residues. CDR3 in amino acids: CASSLVGGARETQYF. For the CDR3, the DNA is TGCGCCAGCAGCTTGGTCGGGGGGGCTAGAGAGACCCAGTACTTC.

The V gene is TRBV9, the J gene TRBJ1-3, with 8 bases matching TRBD1. V lost 3 bases and J lost 0; bases outside the gene matches: 5. Per the germline V gene, CDR1 is SGDLS and CDR2 is YYNGEE. The CDR3 sequence is 16 residues long. The CDR3 here is CASSASGQVSGNTIYF. CDR3 in DNA: TGTGCCAGCAGCGCTTCGGGACAGGTCTCTGGAAACACCATATATTTT. The full variable domain, its missing parts supplied by reference TRBV9 and TRBJ1-3, is DSGVTQTPKHLITATGQRVTLRCSPRSGDLSVYWYQQSLDQGLQFLIQYYNGEERAKGNILERFSAQQFPDLHSELNLSSLELGDSALYFCASSASGQVSGNTIYFGEGSWLTVV.

The chain joins TRBV7-3 to TRBJ1-1; D is undetermined. CDR1 is SGHTA and CDR2 is FQGTGA in the germline V gene. The CDR3 spans 15 residues. Trimming removed 1 base at V and 5 bases at J, with 14 bases between. The CDR3, as DNA: TGTGCCAGCAGCTTAAATGGCGGGTGGGATACTGAAGCTTTCTTT. Its protein product is CASSLNGGWDTEAFF.

A single count supports this clone. The V and J genes are TRBV2 and TRBJ2-1; 11 positions match TRBD2. CDR1 and CDR2 (germline): SNHLY, FYNNEI. The V gene end was trimmed by 4 bases and the J gene end by 7 bases; junction bases not matched to a gene: 3. This CDR3 is 14 amino acids long. CDR3 sequence reads: CASSALAGGNEQFF. CDR3 DNA sequence: TGTGCCAGCAGTGCTCTAGCGGGAGGTAATGAGCAGTTCTTC.

V is TRBV7-8 and J is TRBJ2-7, with a weak D call TRBD2 (5 bases). Germline values: CDR1 SGHVS, CDR2 FQNEAQ. The CDR3 totals 15 residues. Trimming removed 7 bases at V and 4 bases at J, with 20 bases between. Here the CDR3 DNA reads TGTGCCAGCAACTCCGTTGGGAGCGACCTTTACGAGCAGTACTTC. Its translation is CASNSVGSDLYEQYF.

V and J are TRBV28 and TRBJ2-7, with D perhaps matching TRBD1 (6 bases). Germline loops: CDR1 MDHEN, CDR2 SYDVKM. The CDR3 contains 18 residues. The germline V and J ends were trimmed by 5 bases and 2 bases, with 25 bases remaining between them. CDR3 residues: CASSEDTGTSHRTYEQYF. The CDR3 DNA sequence: TGTGCCAGCAGTGAGGATACCGGGACAAGCCACCGAACCTACGAGCAGTACTTC.

V is TRBV3-1 (or the pseudogene TRBV3-2) and J is TRBJ1-2, with 8 bases aligning to TRBD1. V gave up 3 bases and J gave up 10 bases; unmatched junction bases: 4. The CDR3 spans 12 residues. Germline lookup yields CDR1 LGHDT and CDR2 YNNKEL (reference sequence). The CDR3 DNA sequence: TGTGCCAGCAGCCAGACGACAGGGGCCTACACCTTC. This codes for CASSQTTGAYTF.

V and J are TRBV5-1 and TRBJ2-3; 8 bases fit TRBD1. V gave up 3 bases and J gave up 2 bases; unmatched junction bases: 5. CDR3 length: 15 amino acids. Germline V gives CDR1 SGHRS, CDR2 YFSETQ. Here the CDR3 reads CASSSAQGATDTQYF. The CDR3 coding sequence is TGCGCCAGCAGCTCAGCCCAGGGGGCCACAGATACGCAGTATTTT.

This chain uses TRBV5-4 with TRBJ1-1, with a possible D match to TRBD1 (5 bases). V shed 0 bases and J shed 0 bases, with 9 bases lying between them. This CDR3 region has 15 residues. The germline V gene encodes CDR1 SGHNT and CDR2 YYREEE (reference sequence). CDR3 in amino acids: CASSLGGTLNTEAFF. For the CDR3, the DNA is TGTGCCAGCAGCTTGGGAGGGACTCTGAACACTGAAGCTTTCTTT.

The V call is TRBV11-2, the J call TRBJ2-7; 10 bases line up with TRBD2. CDR3 length equals 15 residues. Germline V CDR1 and CDR2: SGHAT, FQNNGV. V lost 1 base, J lost 3 bases, and 3 bases stayed unmatched. The CDR3 region is CASSLASGSVYEQYF. The CDR3 DNA follows: TGTGCCAGCAGCTTAGCTAGCGGGAGTGTCTACGAGCAGTACTTC.

In DNA form, the CDR3 reads TGCAGCGGTCGAGGGGGTTCTGGAAACACCATATATTTT. This sequence encodes CSGRGGSGNTIYF. The chain has TRBV29-1 and TRBJ1-3, with a weak D call TRBD1 (6 bases). CDR1 SQVTM and CDR2 ANQGSEA come from the germline V gene. There are 13 residues in the CDR3. Trimming pared 7 bases from V and 1 base from J, leaving 11 bases between.

The chain joins TRBV15 to TRBJ2-2; D not certain. There are 12 residues in the CDR3. Germline values: CDR1 LNHNV, CDR2 YYDKDF (reference sequence). V lost 0 bases to trimming and J lost 8 bases, with 4 bases between them. The CDR3 nucleotides are TGTGCCACCAGCAGAGAGTATGGGGAGCTGTTTTTT. It specifies CATSREYGELFF.

This clone has a single count. Because the CDR3's place on the DNA is in doubt, the DNA is left out and the CDR3 is given as listed by TCRdb. V gene TRBV7-9 combines with J gene TRBJ1-3. Germline V gene sequence: CDR1 SEHNR, CDR2 FQNEAQ (reference sequence). The CDR3 length is 16 residues, termini included. CDR3 sequence reads: CASSTFGEGSRNTIYF.

This clone was observed a few times. The rearrangement links TRBV18 to TRBJ2-7; a possible D gene is TRBD1 (6 bases). Trimming removed 8 bases at V and 0 bases at J, with 14 bases between. The CDR3 consists of 14 residues. Per the germline V gene, CDR1 is KGHSH and CDR2 is LQKENI. The CDR3 region has the DNA TGTGCCAGCGCCACAGGGACCAGCTCCTACGAGCAGTACTTC. It encodes CASATGTSSYEQYF.

The chain is built from TRBV7-2 and TRBJ2-1; perhaps TRBD1 as D (5 bases). Trimming removed 4 bases from V and 2 bases from J, with 15 bases in between. Germline lookup yields CDR1 SGHTA and CDR2 FQGNSA. The CDR3 has 16 residues. CDR3 DNA: TGTGCCAGCAGCTCTCTGCAGGGCTTAACCTACAATGAGCAGTTCTTC. Encoded protein: CASSSLQGLTYNEQFF.

The chain has TRBV20-1 and TRBJ1-3; possibly TRBD1 for D (5 bases). Germline-derived CDR1 and CDR2 are DFQATT and SNEGSKA (reference sequence). Trimming pared 3 bases from V and 4 bases from J, leaving 13 bases between. This CDR3 spans 14 amino acids. The CDR3: CSASKGEWGNTIYF. DNA of the CDR3: TGCAGTGCTAGTAAAGGGGAATGGGGAAACACCATATATTTT.

The chain joins TRBV24-1 to TRBJ2-3; D may be TRBD1 (6 bases). CDR1 KGHDR and CDR2 SFDVKD come from the germline V gene. This CDR3 has 15 residues. V shed 6 bases and J shed 1 base, with 13 bases lying between them. CDR3 bases: TGTGCCACCAGTATTGGGGGCTTGGGCACAGATACGCAGTATTTT. Protein: CATSIGGLGTDTQYF.

This sequence joins TRBV19 and TRBJ2-1; TRBD2 is a possible D gene (5 bases). Trimming took 3 bases from V and 9 from J, leaving 12 bases between them. The CDR3 runs to 13 residues. Germline assignment: CDR1 LNHDA and CDR2 SQIVND (reference sequence). CDR3 DNA: TGTGCCAGTAGTATGCAAGCGGTCGGTGAGCAGTTCTTC. Translation: CASSMQAVGEQFF.

V usage is TRBV19 and J usage is TRBJ2-3; D may be TRBD2 (5 bases). Trimming removed 3 bases at V and 0 bases at J, with 7 bases between. This CDR3 has 14 residues. In germline, CDR1 is LNHDA, CDR2 SQIVND (reference sequence). The CDR3 sequence: CASSIRGSTDTQYF. CDR3 bases: TGTGCCAGTAGTATCCGGGGTAGCACAGATACGCAGTATTTT.

The chain carries TRBV15 and TRBJ1-3; D might be TRBD1 (5 bases). This CDR3 spans 15 amino acids. Looked up from germline, CDR1 is LNHNV and CDR2 is YYDKDF (reference sequence). The V gene lost 1 base and the J gene lost 2 bases, with 9 bases spanning the gap. This CDR3 is CATSRASGTGNTIYF. CDR3 coding DNA: TGTGCCACCAGCAGAGCCTCAGGGACTGGAAACACCATATATTTT.

This chain's CDR3 is CASSLSQGGDPGLFF. The CDR3 coding sequence is TGTGCCAGCAGCCTCTCACAGGGTGGGGACCCGGGGCTGTTTTTT. The genes are TRBV7-8 and TRBJ1-4, with D possibly TRBD1 on 6 matching bases. The V end was cut by 5 bases, the J end by 14 bases, with 24 bases between. This CDR3 contains 15 residues. The V gene's germline CDR1 is SGHVS and CDR2 FQNEAQ.

This chain connects TRBV18 to TRBJ2-7, with 12 bases matching TRBD2. The CDR3 contains 16 residues. Trimming at V came to 1 base and at J to 4 bases, leaving 5 bases not matched to a gene. Germline V gene data show CDR1 as KGHSH and CDR2 as LQKENI. The CDR3 DNA is TGTGCCAGCTCACCACAGCCTAGCGGGGGGGCATACGAGCAGTACTTC. Its protein is CASSPQPSGGAYEQYF.